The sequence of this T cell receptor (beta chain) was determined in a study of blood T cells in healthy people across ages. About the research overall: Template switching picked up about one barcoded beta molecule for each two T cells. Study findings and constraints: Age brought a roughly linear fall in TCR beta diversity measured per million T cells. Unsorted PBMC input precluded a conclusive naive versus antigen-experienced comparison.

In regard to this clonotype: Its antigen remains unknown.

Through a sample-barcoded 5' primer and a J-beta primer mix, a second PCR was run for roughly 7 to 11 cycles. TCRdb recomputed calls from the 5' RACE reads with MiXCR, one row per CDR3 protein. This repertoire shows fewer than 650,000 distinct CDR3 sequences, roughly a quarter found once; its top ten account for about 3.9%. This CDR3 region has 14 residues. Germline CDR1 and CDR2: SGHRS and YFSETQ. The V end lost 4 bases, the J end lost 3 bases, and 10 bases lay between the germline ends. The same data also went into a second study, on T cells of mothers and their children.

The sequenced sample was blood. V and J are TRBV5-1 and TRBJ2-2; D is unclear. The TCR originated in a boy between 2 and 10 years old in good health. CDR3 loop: CASSPIRDTGELFF. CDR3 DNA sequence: TGCGCCAGCAGCCCGATTCGGGACACCGGGGAGCTGTTTTTT.